Each of the 27 T cell receptor beta chains below was sequenced from the same sample in a study of blood T cell repertoires in COVID-19 (dated by TCRdb to the early 2020s). Library preparation employed the immunoSEQ multiplex PCR assay. TCRdb carries this immuneACCESS record with in-frame sequences only. Its versions omit some clonotypes, under half of them owing to an unresolved V gene in the studies checked, with the rest unexplained. The table for this sample lists fewer than 200,000 clones; roughly 86% of them were counted only once. The ten top clones hold more than 7.5% of the sample. Input material: peripheral blood. All receptors come from a middle-aged man who had recovered from COVID-19.

The chain has TRBV7-9 and TRBJ2-7, with D perhaps matching TRBD1 (6 bases). CDR3 length: 16 residues. Deletions cut 2 bases from V and 2 bases from J, with 16 bases between. Germline CDR1 and CDR2: SEHNR and FQNEAQ (reference sequence). CDR3 nucleotide sequence: TGTGCCAGCAGCTTATCCGCAGGGGAAGTTACCTACGAGCAGTACTTC. Its translation: CASSLSAGEVTYEQYF.

V gene TRBV2 combines with J gene TRBJ1-2; the match to TRBD1 covers 7 bases. The CDR3 runs to 14 residues. V trimming: 6 bases; J trimming: 2 bases; junction bases outside the gene matches: 6. Germline CDR1 is SNHLY and CDR2 is FYNNEI. The CDR3 here is CASRERQGNYGYTF. The CDR3 DNA is TGTGCCAGCAGAGAAAGACAGGGCAACTATGGCTACACCTTC.

This clone was seen once. CDR3 protein: CASSPLWTGWGEETQYF. The CDR3 DNA is TGTGCCAGCAGTCCCCTTTGGACAGGTTGGGGGGAAGAGACCCAGTACTTC. V gene TRBV6-2 or TRBV6-3 combines with J gene TRBJ2-5, with TRBD1 as a possible D gene (7 bases). This CDR3 region has 17 residues. V was clipped by 5 bases and J by 3 bases, with 22 bases between them. Germline V lookup: CDR1 MNHEY, CDR2 SVGEGT.

This clone was seen only once. The rearrangement uses TRBV3-1 (or the pseudogene TRBV3-2) and TRBJ1-1; D is ambiguous. V was clipped by 1 base and J by 5 bases, with 14 bases between them. The CDR3 contains 15 residues. Germline CDR1 and CDR2: LGHDT and YNNKEL (reference sequence). The CDR3 region is CASSQAFPGSTEAFF. The CDR3, as DNA: TGTGCCAGCAGCCAAGCTTTTCCGGGTTCGACTGAAGCTTTCTTT.

The V gene is TRBV4-1, the J gene TRBJ1-2; 8 bases align to TRBD1. With 3 bases clipped from V and 2 bases from J, the junction kept 5 bases outside the gene matches. CDR3 length equals 15 residues. Germline CDR1 MGHRA, CDR2 YSYEKL. The CDR3 coding sequence is TGCGCCAGCAGCCATGCGAGACAGGGGAACTATGGCTACACCTTC. Its protein is CASSHARQGNYGYTF.

The rearrangement links TRBV11-1 to TRBJ2-3; no definite D call. This CDR3 has 13 residues. Germline CDR1 is SGHAT and CDR2 is FQDESV (reference sequence). The V gene lost 6 bases and the J gene lost 2 bases, with 9 bases spanning the gap. The CDR3 DNA sequence: TGTGCCAGCAGAAACTCGTTCACAGATACGCAGTATTTT. Its protein is CASRNSFTDTQYF.

This clone occurred a few times. This chain uses TRBV11-1 with TRBJ1-2; 7 nucleotides match TRBD1. V gave up 5 bases and J gave up 5 bases; unmatched junction bases: 8. CDR3 length: 14 residues. Germline values: CDR1 SGHAT, CDR2 FQDESV (reference sequence). The CDR3 is CASSVDTGVYGYTF. The CDR3 DNA sequence: TGTGCCAGCAGCGTAGATACAGGGGTTTATGGCTACACCTTC.

This chain links TRBV5-4 with TRBJ2-5, with TRBD1 as a possible D gene (6 bases). This CDR3 comprises 15 residues. From germline, CDR1 is SGHNT and CDR2 YYREEE (reference sequence). The ends were cut back, 3 bases at V and 4 bases at J, with 16 bases in the middle. The CDR3 is CASSWDITKGETQYF. Written as DNA, the CDR3 is TGTGCCAGCAGCTGGGACATCACCAAGGGAGAGACCCAGTACTTC.

The V call is TRBV28, the J call TRBJ2-2; 7 nucleotides line up with TRBD2. The length of the CDR3 is 15 residues. Germline V gene sequence: CDR1 MDHEN, CDR2 SYDVKM. Trimming took 6 bases from V and 0 from J; bases not matched to a gene: 4. In DNA, the CDR3 is TGTGCCAGCAGGCCTAGCGGAGCGAACACCGGGGAGCTGTTTTTT. This sequence encodes CASRPSGANTGELFF.

The chain carries TRBV10-1 and TRBJ2-2; 8 bases are a match to TRBD2. Trimming at V came to 11 bases and at J to 5 bases, leaving 22 bases not matched to a gene. Germline V gene sequence: CDR1 WNHNN, CDR2 SYGVQD (reference sequence). This CDR3 comprises 18 residues. The CDR3 loop reads CAGDIAGHALSCTGELFF. CDR3 DNA: TGCGCCGGGGATATAGCGGGGCACGCCCTCTCATGTACCGGGGAGCTGTTTTTT.

This clone was observed a few times. The chain recombines TRBV5-1 with TRBJ2-6; D gene uncertain. Trimming removed 2 bases from V and 10 bases from J, with 7 bases in between. Looked up from germline, CDR1 is SGHRS and CDR2 is YFSETQ. The CDR3 loop spans 12 amino acids. The CDR3 sequence is CASSFEENVLTF. CDR3 nucleotide sequence: TGCGCCAGCAGCTTTGAGGAAAACGTCCTGACTTTC.

The chain is built from TRBV6-1 and TRBJ2-7; D unclear. The CDR3 sequence is 13 residues long. V was shortened by 2 bases and J by 2 bases, with 7 bases between the two germline ends. Germline V lookup: CDR1 MNHNS, CDR2 SASEGT. The chain's CDR3 is CASSESQAYEQYF. Here the CDR3 DNA reads TGTGCCAGCAGTGAAAGCCAAGCCTACGAGCAGTACTTC.

The J gene is TRBJ2-7, the V gene TRBV5-1, with TRBD1 identical over 9 bases. The CDR3 consists of 15 residues. Germline V gene sequence: CDR1 SGHRS, CDR2 YFSETQ. Germline trimming cut 0 bases from V and 4 bases from J; bases unmatched to any gene: 5. The CDR3 here is CASSLAGTGTYEQYF. The CDR3 DNA follows: TGCGCCAGCAGCTTGGCTGGGACAGGGACGTACGAGCAGTACTTC.

DNA for the CDR3: TGTGCCTGGAACCCCCTGGCGGGGATAACAGATACGCAGTATTTT. It translates to CAWNPLAGITDTQYF. This sequence joins TRBV30 and TRBJ2-3; tentatively, D is TRBD2 (6 bases). CDR3 size: 15 residues. With 4 bases removed from V and 3 bases from J, the gap between germline ends came to 17 bases. Germline V gene lookup returns CDR1 GTSNPN and CDR2 SVGIG (reference sequence).

The sample holds many counts of this clone. The rearrangement uses TRBV7-2 and TRBJ1-5; D not certain. The V gene lost 5 bases and the J gene lost 1 base, with 12 bases spanning the gap. Germline V lookup: CDR1 SGHTA, CDR2 FQGNSA. This CDR3 is built from 15 residues. CDR3 protein: CASSLYGQSNQPQHF. CDR3 in DNA: TGTGCCAGCAGCCTCTATGGGCAAAGCAATCAGCCCCAGCATTTT.

V is TRBV10-3 and J is TRBJ1-1, with 7 bases fitting TRBD1. J gave up 1 base and V 6 bases, and 8 bases lay outside the gene matches. The germline V gene has CDR1 ENHRY and CDR2 SYGVKD. This CDR3 has 15 residues. CDR3 amino acids: CAIRGRGLANTEAFF. The CDR3 DNA reads TGTGCCATCAGGGGCAGGGGGTTGGCGAACACTGAAGCTTTCTTT.

The chain has TRBV6-6 and TRBJ1-3, with D hard to call. Germline V lookup: CDR1 MNHNY, CDR2 SVGAGI (reference sequence). CDR3 length: 11 residues. Trimming shortened V by 8 bases and J by 3 bases, and 5 bases separated the two germline ends. The CDR3 sequence is CASQFGNTIYF. The CDR3 coding sequence is TGTGCCAGCCAATTTGGAAACACCATATATTTT.

The rearrangement uses TRBV18 and TRBJ2-1; D remains unclear. Germline V CDR1 and CDR2: KGHSH, LQKENI. V was trimmed by 6 bases and J by 6 bases, leaving 15 bases between them. CDR3 length equals 14 residues. For the CDR3, the DNA is TGTGCCAGCTCTGGGCAGTCCTTTGTCAATGAGCAGTTCTTC. As protein: CASSGQSFVNEQFF.

The chain is built from TRBV29-1 and TRBJ1-2; no firm D call. CDR3 length equals 11 residues. Germline CDR1 and CDR2: SQVTM and ANQGSEA. Trimming took 5 bases from V and 5 from J, leaving 9 bases between them. The CDR3 sequence is CSVFERYGYTF. CDR3 DNA sequence: TGCAGCGTTTTCGAGCGATATGGCTACACCTTC.

This chain links TRBV29-1 with TRBJ2-2; D is unclear. Trimming took 5 bases from V and 3 from J, leaving 7 bases between them. Germline CDR1 and CDR2: SQVTM and ANQGSEA. The CDR3 runs 12 residues. CDR3 bases: TGCAGCGTTCAACTTGACACCGGGGAGCTGTTTTTT. This codes for CSVQLDTGELFF.

The chain couples TRBV5-3 to TRBJ1-4, with D hard to call. TRBV5-3 is identified as an open reading frame with a role that is uncertain. Trimming left V 3 bases short and J 0 bases short, with 6 bases between. The CDR3 has 14 amino acids. CDR3 protein: CARSCIATNEKLFF. The DNA of the CDR3 is TGTGCCAGAAGCTGCATAGCAACTAATGAAAAACTGTTTTTT.

This clone has a single count. The chain uses TRBV5-5 and TRBJ2-5, with TRBD1 matching over 10 bases. This CDR3 comprises 13 residues. V shed 2 bases and J 9 bases; nucleotides not matched to a gene: 4. CDR1 is SGHKS, CDR2 YYEKEE, per germline (reference sequence). This CDR3 reads CASSLGTGDPQYF. The CDR3, as DNA: TGTGCCAGCAGCTTAGGGACAGGGGATCCCCAGTACTTC.

This clone has just one count. The CDR3 bases are TGTGCCTGGAGTGTACGAAGGGGACTTCAGCCCCAGCATTTT. Amino acids: CAWSVRRGLQPQHF. This chain links TRBV30 with TRBJ1-5; the D gene is possibly TRBD1 (5 bases). Germline assignment: CDR1 GTSNPN and CDR2 SVGIG (reference sequence). There are 14 residues in the CDR3. Trimming removed 0 bases from V and 6 bases from J, with 12 bases in between.

The V and J genes are TRBV18 and TRBJ2-3, with D perhaps matching TRBD1 (6 bases). Germline CDR1 and CDR2: KGHSH and LQKENI. The CDR3 sequence is 15 residues long. V was trimmed by 4 bases and J by 2 bases, leaving 13 bases between them. This CDR3 is CASSQRDINTDTQYF. CDR3 bases: TGTGCCAGCTCACAGAGGGACATCAACACAGATACGCAGTATTTT.

The chain uses TRBV5-4 and TRBJ2-3; a possible D gene is TRBD1 (6 bases). The CDR3 totals 16 residues. Per germline, CDR1 SGHNT and CDR2 YYREEE (reference sequence). V lost 4 bases, J lost 0 bases, and 15 bases lay in between. CDR3 coding DNA: TGTGCCAGCAGCGGCGGACAGTTTTTTAGCACAGATACGCAGTATTTT. Its protein is CASSGGQFFSTDTQYF.

The V and J genes are TRBV5-5 and TRBJ2-5; D is uncertain. Trimming removed 0 bases from V and 5 bases from J, with 11 bases in between. Germline CDR1 and CDR2: SGHKS and YYEKEE (reference sequence). This CDR3 has 14 residues. In nucleotides, the CDR3 is TGTGCCAGCAGCTTGGTGTGGTCACAGGAGACCCAGTACTTC. Translation: CASSLVWSQETQYF.

As to this clone: Other nucleotide sequences in the sample specify the same CDR3. The chain joins TRBV9 to TRBJ1-4, with a weak D call TRBD1 (5 bases). Per the germline V gene, CDR1 is SGDLS and CDR2 is YYNGEE. V gave up 2 bases and J gave up 0 bases, with 5 bases separating them. The CDR3 has 14 residues. The CDR3 DNA follows: TGTGCCAGCAGCGTGACAGCAACTAATGAAAAACTGTTTTTT. This encodes CASSVTATNEKLFF.